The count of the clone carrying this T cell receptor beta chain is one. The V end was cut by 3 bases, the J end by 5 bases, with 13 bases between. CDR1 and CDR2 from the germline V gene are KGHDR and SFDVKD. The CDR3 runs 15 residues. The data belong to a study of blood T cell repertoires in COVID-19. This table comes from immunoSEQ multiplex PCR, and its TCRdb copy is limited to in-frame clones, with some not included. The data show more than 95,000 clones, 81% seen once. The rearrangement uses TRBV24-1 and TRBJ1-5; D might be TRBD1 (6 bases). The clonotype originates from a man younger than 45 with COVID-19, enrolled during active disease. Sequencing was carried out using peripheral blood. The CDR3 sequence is CATSDTGLGDQPQHF. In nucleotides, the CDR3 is TGTGCCACCAGTGATACAGGGTTGGGGGATCAGCCCCAGCATTTT.